This T cell receptor (beta chain) is from a study of CD8 T cells in ankylosing spondylitis (dated by TCRdb to the late 2010s). About the study as a whole: The study profiled T cell receptor beta repertoires in healthy donors and ankylosing spondylitis patients to find disease-linked TCR variants. Peripheral blood was sampled, and synovial fluid was additionally collected from ankylosing spondylitis patients. In total, the full study cohort was made up of some 110 healthy donors and approximately 27 ankylosing spondylitis patients. Summary of the overall study and its limitations: Some motif variants were previously reported in synovial fluid and blood of reactive arthritis patients, suggesting common disease-initiation mechanisms. Blood from ankylosing spondylitis patients appeared to be characterized by a TCR beta motif made up of about 8 highly homologous amino acid variants. The disease-linked clones were reported as significantly enriched in matched synovial fluid samples from ankylosing spondylitis patients. In peripheral blood, the disease-linked clones were found at relatively low frequencies and had a CD8+ phenotype.

Sequencing was performed on an Illumina HiSeq 2500. Quantitative 5'-RACE with molecular barcodes was the method used to prepare the TCR beta libraries. In the source study's methods: A new computational method, built on a probabilistic model of VDJ rearrangement, was used to identify disease-linked TCR variants. In-frame beta chains were kept once TCRdb had trimmed the public reads at Q25 with fastp and called clones with MiXCR. Each entry merges the rows of one CDR3 protein and shows their most common DNA and genes. TCRdb's processing, not the authors', yielded these V and J calls. This sample is represented by roughly 180,000 distinct CDR3 sequences; under 15% of them were singletons. The ten biggest clones cover approximately 10% of the sample. From the cysteine through the phenylalanine, the CDR3 covers 15 amino acids. Kept here is only the CDR3 DNA, which spans 45 bases and is read in frame from base 1. Unmatched junction bases come to 6, with V trimmed by 6 bases and J by 0 bases. The germline V gene sets CDR1 to SGHTA and CDR2 to FQGNSA.

In the case of this clonotype: What this receptor recognizes is not known. One base away there is no much larger clone; base qualities are not given.

This receptor was taken from a female donor with ankylosing spondylitis or in good health (not recorded which). The sample taken for sequencing was blood, either unsorted or a sorted T cell fraction (not recorded which). This chain joins TRBV7-2 to TRBJ2-7; 9 bases in the middle match TRBD2. CDR3 protein: CASRYRTSDSYEQYF. The nucleotides are TGTGCCAGCAGATACCGGACTAGCGACTCCTACGAGCAGTACTTC.